A single sample is the source of the 20 T cell receptor beta chains below, sequenced in a study of a mutant IDH1 vaccine in newly diagnosed glioma. Time point given: week 5, during vaccination. Doses of 300 ug of mutant IDH1 20-mer peptide were given with topical imiquimod. TCRdb's table, derived via immunoSEQ multiplex PCR, lists solely in-frame clones and lacks some. Of tens of thousands of clones listed, about 87% are singletons. The antigens these receptors bind are not known. The sample in question was PBMCs, obtained from a glioma patient whose treatment included an IDH1 peptide vaccine. The source is a woman between 40 and 55 years old with glioma.

The rearrangement uses TRBV7-2 and TRBJ2-3, with D uncertain. The V gene's germline CDR1 is SGHTA and CDR2 FQGNSA. The ends were cut back, 2 bases at V and 2 bases at J, with 11 bases in the middle. This CDR3 has 15 amino acids. The DNA of the CDR3 is TGTGCCAGCAGCTTAATGTTGGCCTTCACAGATACGCAGTATTTT. This gives the protein CASSLMLAFTDTQYF.

The chain uses TRBV7-9 and TRBJ2-1, with D possibly matching TRBD2 (5 bases). Germline V gene data show CDR1 as SEHNR and CDR2 as FQNEAQ (reference sequence). The CDR3 length is 14 residues. V shed 1 base and J shed 9 bases, with 13 bases lying between them. The CDR3 reads CASSLVSPGVEQFF. CDR3 DNA: TGTGCCAGCAGCTTAGTCAGCCCCGGGGTTGAGCAGTTCTTC.

The chain uses TRBV10-1 and TRBJ2-5, with D unresolved. Germline assignment: CDR1 WNHNN and CDR2 SYGVQD (reference sequence). Trimming removed 2 bases from V and 5 bases from J, with 9 bases in between. The CDR3 runs to 13 residues. CDR3 nucleotides: TGCGCCAGCAGTGAGACCCTTAGGGAGACCCAGTACTTC. Translating gives CASSETLRETQYF.

CDR3 sequence (DNA): TGCGCCAGCAGCTACGAGTGCAACCGAAAGACCTATGGCTACACCTTC. Translation: CASSYECNRKTYGYTF. V is TRBV4-1 and J is TRBJ1-2; D is uncertain. Germline V lookup: CDR1 MGHRA, CDR2 YSYEKL. This CDR3 spans 16 amino acids. The V end was cut by 5 bases, the J end by 4 bases, with 20 bases between.

This clone was found once. V gene TRBV29-1 combines with J gene TRBJ1-1; 7 bases agree with TRBD1. The germline V gene has CDR1 SQVTM and CDR2 ANQGSEA. The ends lost 4 bases at V and 4 bases at J; junction bases unmatched: 6. The CDR3 has 13 residues. In nucleotides, the CDR3 is TGCAGCGTTGGAGGGGGCGCGGGCACTGAAGCTTTCTTT. Its protein is CSVGGGAGTEAFF.

The chain uses TRBV7-9 and TRBJ1-4; 8 bases align to TRBD1. Germline V gene data show CDR1 as SEHNR and CDR2 as FQNEAQ (reference sequence). J was trimmed by 3 bases and V by 0 bases; bases with no gene match: 6. The CDR3 has 17 amino acids. The CDR3 DNA follows: TGTGCCAGCAGCTTAGCGGGTCCGGGACAGGCTAATGAAAAACTGTTTTTT. Translated: CASSLAGPGQANEKLFF.

V is TRBV18 and J is TRBJ1-2; possibly TRBD1 for D (6 bases). The V end lost 3 bases, the J end lost 8 bases, and 13 bases lay between the germline ends. Germline values: CDR1 KGHSH, CDR2 LQKENI. The CDR3 covers 13 residues. The CDR3 is CASSPLPGEGYTF. The DNA for the CDR3 is TGTGCCAGCTCACCTCTGCCAGGGGAAGGCTACACCTTC.

The chain has TRBV7-9 and TRBJ1-2; tentative D call: TRBD1 (5 bases). CDR1 is SEHNR and CDR2 is FQNEAQ in the germline V gene (reference sequence). Trimming left V 5 bases short and J 7 bases short, with 17 bases between. The CDR3 is 14 amino acids. The CDR3 loop is CASSHDTLRGGYTF. CDR3 in DNA: TGTGCCAGCAGCCATGACACCCTAAGGGGTGGCTACACCTTC.

V usage is TRBV5-1 and J usage is TRBJ1-5; D ambiguous. The CDR3 loop spans 13 amino acids. Trimming left V 3 bases short and J 1 base short, with 5 bases between. The germline V gene encodes CDR1 SGHRS and CDR2 YFSETQ. CDR3 residues: CASSWGSNQPQHF. The DNA of the CDR3 is TGCGCCAGCAGCTGGGGAAGCAATCAGCCCCAGCATTTT.

The rearrangement uses TRBV21-1 and TRBJ1-5; TRBD1 is taken as the D call from the table, unchecked against the DNA. TRBV21-1 is labeled a pseudogene. The CDR3 totals 21 residues. The CDR3 DNA reads as TGTGCCAGCAGCAAAGATAGGACAGGGGACGGTACGAGGGATGGCAATCAGCCCCAGCATTTT. This sequence encodes CASSKDRTGDGTRDGNQPQHF.

CDR3 protein: CAWSGTSGRVNEQFF. As DNA, the CDR3 is TGTGCCTGGAGTGGCACTAGCGGGAGGGTAAATGAGCAGTTCTTC. The chain joins TRBV30 to TRBJ2-1; 13 bases are shared with TRBD2. The germline V gene has CDR1 GTSNPN and CDR2 SVGIG (reference sequence). This CDR3 comprises 15 residues. V shed 1 base, J shed 7 bases, and the junction held 4 bases outside the gene matches.

The chain uses TRBV4-1 and TRBJ1-4; D is uncertain. The germline V and J ends were trimmed by 2 bases and 5 bases, with 6 bases remaining between them. Germline values: CDR1 MGHRA, CDR2 YSYEKL. The CDR3 runs to 13 residues. CDR3 in amino acids: CASSQMVNEKLFF. In DNA form, the CDR3 reads TGCGCCAGCAGCCAAATGGTCAATGAAAAACTGTTTTTT.

V gene TRBV4-1 combines with J gene TRBJ1-2, with no clear D. This CDR3 is 17 amino acids long. The germline CDR1 and CDR2 sequences are MGHRA and YSYEKL. Deletions cut 0 bases from V and 0 bases from J, with 14 bases between. The CDR3 DNA is TGCGCCAGCAGCCAAGACCTTGTCGGGCTTACTAACTATGGCTACACCTTC. Translated: CASSQDLVGLTNYGYTF.

This clone is a singleton in its sample. The chain joins TRBV5-1 to TRBJ1-1; D might be TRBD1 (5 bases). This CDR3 has 13 residues. V dropped 3 bases and J dropped 3 bases, with 9 bases sitting between them. The germline V gene has CDR1 SGHRS and CDR2 YFSETQ. The CDR3 region is CASSWDGYTEAFF. The CDR3 DNA reads as TGCGCCAGCAGCTGGGACGGGTACACTGAAGCTTTCTTT.

CDR3 sequence: CATSRVPGQVKLTEAFF. Written as DNA, the CDR3 is TGTGCCACCAGCAGGGTTCCGGGACAGGTGAAGCTCACTGAAGCTTTCTTT. V gene TRBV15 combines with J gene TRBJ1-1; the match to TRBD1 covers 8 bases. The CDR3 is made up of 17 amino acids. Germline lookup yields CDR1 LNHNV and CDR2 YYDKDF (reference sequence). The V gene end was trimmed by 3 bases and the J gene end by 4 bases; junction bases not matched to a gene: 13.

The chain is built from TRBV5-1 and TRBJ1-1, with a possible D match to TRBD1 (6 bases). Germline V CDR1 and CDR2: SGHRS, YFSETQ. V was shortened by 5 bases and J by 1 base, with 12 bases between the two germline ends. This CDR3 has 14 amino acids. CDR3 nucleotides: TGCGCCAGCAGATGGGGGGGGGCGAACACTGAAGCTTTCTTT. Amino acids: CASRWGGANTEAFF.

This chain uses TRBV27 with TRBJ2-2; 7 nucleotides line up with TRBD1. Germline loops: CDR1 MNHEY, CDR2 SMNVEV (reference sequence). Germline trimming cut 4 bases from V and 10 bases from J; bases unmatched to any gene: 9. This CDR3 contains 14 residues. This CDR3 reads CASSSIDRDKELFF. The CDR3 coding sequence is TGTGCCAGCAGTTCCATAGACAGGGACAAGGAGCTGTTTTTT.

This clone has only a few counts. The rearrangement joins TRBV2 to TRBJ1-4; 8 nucleotides align to TRBD1. This CDR3 spans 16 amino acids. The germline gives CDR1 SNHLY, CDR2 FYNNEI. V trimming: 5 bases; J trimming: 8 bases; junction bases outside the gene matches: 13. The CDR3, as DNA: TGTGCCAGCAGTCAATACAGGGGGAAGTCGACGGAAAAACTGTTTTTT. Amino acid sequence: CASSQYRGKSTEKLFF.

The J gene is TRBJ2-2, the V gene TRBV19; D perhaps matches TRBD2 (7 bases). The CDR3 is 14 residues long. V was cut by 10 bases and J by 0 bases, with 12 bases left in between. CDR1 is LNHDA, CDR2 SQIVND, per germline (reference sequence). As DNA, the CDR3 is TGTGCCACCAGGGAGGGGGCGAACACCGGGGAGCTGTTTTTT. This sequence encodes CATREGANTGELFF.

V usage is TRBV25-1 and J usage is TRBJ2-3; no clear D gene. The V end lost 4 bases, the J end lost 6 bases, and 5 bases lay between the germline ends. CDR3 size: 11 residues. Germline V gene lookup returns CDR1 MGHDK and CDR2 SYGVNS. CDR3 in amino acids: CASSVGDTQYF. The CDR3 DNA sequence: TGTGCCAGCAGTGTTGGCGATACGCAGTATTTT. The full variable domain, completed using reference TRBV25-1 and TRBJ2-3, is EADIYQTPRYLVIGTGKKITLECSQTMGHDKMYWYQQDPGMELHLIHYSYGVNSTEKGDLSSESTVSRIRTEHFPLTLESARPSHTSQYLCASSVGDTQYFGPGTRLTVL.